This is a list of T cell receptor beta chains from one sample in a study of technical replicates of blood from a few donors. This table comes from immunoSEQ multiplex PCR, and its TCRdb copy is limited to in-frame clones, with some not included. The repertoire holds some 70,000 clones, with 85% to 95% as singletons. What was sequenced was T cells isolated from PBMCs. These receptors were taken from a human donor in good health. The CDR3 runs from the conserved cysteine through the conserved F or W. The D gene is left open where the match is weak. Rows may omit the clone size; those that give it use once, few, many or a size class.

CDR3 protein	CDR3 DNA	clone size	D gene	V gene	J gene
CASRQERLNNEQFF	TGCGCCAGCAGGCAGGAGCGGCTGAACAATGAGCAGTTCTTC	NA	NA	TRBV5-1	TRBJ2-1
CASSFLGDGYTF	TGTGCCAGCAGCTTCTTAGGAGATGGCTACACCTTC	NA	NA	TRBV7-2	TRBJ1-2
CASSLERGMGEKLFF	TGCGCCAGCAGCCTCGAACGGGGAATGGGGGAAAAACTGTTTTTT	NA	NA	TRBV10-1	TRBJ1-4
CASSLGEVISGNTIYF	TGTGCCAGCAGCTTAGGGGAGGTAATCTCTGGAAACACCATATATTTT	NA	NA	TRBV7-2	TRBJ1-3
CASKRGGETQYF	TGTGCCAGCAAAAGGGGGGGGGAGACCCAGTACTTC	NA	NA	TRBV28	TRBJ2-5
CASSLDGIYGYTF	TGTGCCAGCAGCTTAGATGGCATCTATGGCTACACCTTC	NA	NA	TRBV7-9	TRBJ1-2
CASSWTGAGEQYF	TGTGCCAGCAGCTGGACAGGGGCGGGCGAGCAGTACTTC	NA	TRBD1	TRBV7-3	TRBJ2-7
CASSLTGTGGEAFF	TGTGCCAGCAGTCTTACCGGGACAGGGGGCGAAGCTTTCTTT	NA	TRBD1	TRBV11-2	TRBJ1-1
CASSQGAYQPQHF	TGTGCCAGTTCACAGGGGGCCTATCAGCCCCAGCATTTT	NA	TRBD1	TRBV11-2	TRBJ1-5
CAWRSLLVDGYTF	TGTGCCTGGAGAAGCCTCCTTGTAGATGGCTACACCTTC	once	NA	TRBV30	TRBJ1-2
CASSIGSGRAPREQYF	TGTGCCAGTAGTATAGGGAGCGGGAGGGCCCCCCGCGAGCAGTACTTC	NA	TRBD2	TRBV19	TRBJ2-7
CVRSLRDSQETQYF	TGTGTCAGAAGCTTACGGGACTCCCAAGAGACCCAGTACTTC	NA	NA	TRBV7-5	TRBJ2-5
CATSREAPNAGQPQHF	TGTGCCACCAGCAGAGAGGCGCCTAACGCCGGGCAGCCCCAGCATTTT	NA	NA	TRBV15	TRBJ1-5
CASSLYDRTVPYEQYF	TGTGCCAGCAGTTTATACGATAGGACAGTCCCCTACGAGCAGTACTTC	NA	NA	TRBV28	TRBJ2-7
CASSVELETSSGNTIYF	TGTGCCAGCAGCGTCGAACTAGAGACCAGCTCTGGAAACACCATATATTTT	NA	NA	TRBV9	TRBJ1-3
CASSVALGGYGYTF	TGTGCCAGCAGCGTAGCTCTAGGGGGATATGGCTACACCTTC	once	NA	TRBV9	TRBJ1-2
CASSPESWEQYF	TGTGCCAGCAGCCCTGAGAGCTGGGAGCAGTACTTC	NA	NA	TRBV7-9	TRBJ2-7